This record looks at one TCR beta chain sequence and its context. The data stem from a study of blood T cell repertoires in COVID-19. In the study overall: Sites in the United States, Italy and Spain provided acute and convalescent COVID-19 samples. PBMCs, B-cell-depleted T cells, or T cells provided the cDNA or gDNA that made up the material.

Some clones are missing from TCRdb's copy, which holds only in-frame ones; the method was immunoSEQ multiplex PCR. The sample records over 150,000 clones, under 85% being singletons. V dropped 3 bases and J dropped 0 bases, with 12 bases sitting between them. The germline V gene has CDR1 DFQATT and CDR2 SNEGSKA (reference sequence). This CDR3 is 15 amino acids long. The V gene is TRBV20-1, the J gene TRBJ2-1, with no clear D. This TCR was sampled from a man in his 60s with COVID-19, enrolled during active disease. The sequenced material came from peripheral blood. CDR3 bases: TGCAGTGCTAGTTCCCTAATAAGCTCCTACAATGAGCAGTTCTTC. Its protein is CSASSLISSYNEQFF.